This TCR beta chain was documented in a study of shared clonotypes between healthy human individuals. Notes on this clone: The antigen remains unidentified.

General study results and limits: With a handful of donors compared, around 5% of naive CD4 clonotypes were shared. Sampling involved blood alone; tissue repertoires likely differ.

The V and J ends lost 0 bases and 3 bases respectively, with 12 bases between them. CDR1 LGHNA and CDR2 YSLEER come from the germline V gene. CDR3 size: 16 residues. Here immunoSEQ multiplex PCR was the method, and the copy in TCRdb shows in-frame clones only, minus some. Of 2 million to 3 million clones listed, approximately 94% are singletons. The sample taken for sequencing was naive CD4+ T cells from PBMCs. Indicated subset: CD45RA+ positively selected. J is TRBJ2-1 and V is TRBV4-3; D remains ambiguous. The source is a young man in good health. Some clones in this sample may be carry-over from other donors' samples. The CDR3 here is CASSQDPASYYNEQFF. The CDR3 DNA is TGCGCCAGCAGCCAAGATCCAGCCAGTTACTACAATGAGCAGTTCTTC.